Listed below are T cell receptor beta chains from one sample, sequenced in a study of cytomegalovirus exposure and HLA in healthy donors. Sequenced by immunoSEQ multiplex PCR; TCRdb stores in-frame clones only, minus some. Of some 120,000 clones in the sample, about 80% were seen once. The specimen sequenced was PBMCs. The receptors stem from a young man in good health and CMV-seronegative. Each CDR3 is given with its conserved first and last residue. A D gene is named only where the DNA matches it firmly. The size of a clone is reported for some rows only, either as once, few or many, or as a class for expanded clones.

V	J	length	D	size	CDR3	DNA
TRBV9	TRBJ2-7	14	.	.	CASSVIPVSDEQYF	TGTGCCAGCAGCGTAATTCCCGTGAGCGACGAGCAGTACTTC
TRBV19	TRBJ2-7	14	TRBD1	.	CASSITGGVYEQYF	TGTGCCAGTAGTATAACAGGGGGCGTGTACGAGCAGTACTTC
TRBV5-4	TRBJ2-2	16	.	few	CASSLDHRADTGELFF	TGTGCCAGCAGCTTGGATCACAGGGCGGACACCGGGGAGCTGTTTTTT
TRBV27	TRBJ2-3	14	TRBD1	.	CASSFQGVTDTQYF	TGTGCCAGCAGTTTCCAGGGGGTCACAGATACGCAGTATTTT
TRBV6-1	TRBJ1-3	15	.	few	CASSAPLQAGNTIYF	TGTGCCAGCAGTGCCCCCCTACAGGCAGGAAACACCATATATTTT
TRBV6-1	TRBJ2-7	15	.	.	CASSEAQGNSYEQYF	TGTGCCAGCAGTGAAGCGCAGGGGAACTCCTACGAGCAGTACTTC
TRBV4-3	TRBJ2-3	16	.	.	CASSQDVTYRTDTQYF	TGCGCCAGCAGCCAAGATGTGACATATCGCACAGATACGCAGTATTTT
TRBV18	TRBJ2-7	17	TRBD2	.	CASSLKQREVGSYEQYF	TGTGCCAGCTCACTGAAACAGCGGGAGGTCGGGTCCTACGAGCAGTACTTC
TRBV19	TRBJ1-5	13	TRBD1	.	CASSPTGYQPQHF	TGTGCCAGTAGTCCGACAGGGTATCAGCCCCAGCATTTT
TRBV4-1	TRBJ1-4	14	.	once	CASSQEGREGKLFF	TGCGCCAGCAGCCAAGAGGGCAGGGAGGGAAAATTGTTTTTT
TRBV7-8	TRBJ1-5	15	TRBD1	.	CASSRDRGPSQPQHF	TGTGCCAGCAGCCGGGACAGGGGGCCTAGTCAGCCCCAGCATTTT
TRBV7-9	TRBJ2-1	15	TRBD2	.	CASSSRLAGGPEQFF	TGTGCCAGCAGCTCAAGACTAGCGGGAGGGCCGGAGCAGTTCTTC
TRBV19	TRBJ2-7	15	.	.	CASSIQSGQSYEQYF	TGTGCCAGTAGTATTCAGTCGGGACAAAGCTACGAGCAGTACTTC
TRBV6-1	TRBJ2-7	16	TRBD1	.	CASSERDGTGADEQYF	TGTGCCAGCAGTGAAAGGGACGGGACAGGGGCTGACGAGCAGTACTTC
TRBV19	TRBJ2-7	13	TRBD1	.	CASRGQGSHEQYF	TGTGCCAGCAGGGGACAGGGGTCCCACGAGCAGTACTTC
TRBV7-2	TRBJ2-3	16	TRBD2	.	CASSPPGLADTDTQYF	TGTGCCAGCAGCCCGCCGGGACTAGCGGACACAGATACGCAGTATTTT
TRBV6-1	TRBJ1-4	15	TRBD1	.	CASSSWTGLIEKLFF	TGTGCCAGCAGCTCCTGGACAGGGTTGATTGAAAAACTGTTTTTT
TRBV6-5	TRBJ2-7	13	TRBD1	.	CASSSDRGYEQYF	TGTGCCAGCAGTTCCGACAGGGGGTACGAGCAGTACTTC
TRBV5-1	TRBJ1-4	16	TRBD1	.	CASSLGQGVWNEKLFF	TGCGCCAGCAGCTTGGGACAGGGGGTTTGGAATGAAAAACTGTTTTTT
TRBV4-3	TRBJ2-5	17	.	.	CASSQDGPSVGEETQYF	TGCGCCAGCAGCCAAGATGGACCCTCTGTAGGGGAAGAGACCCAGTACTTC
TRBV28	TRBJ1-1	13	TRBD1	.	CASSLRTGCEAFF	TGTGCCAGCAGTTTACGGACAGGATGTGAAGCTTTCTTT
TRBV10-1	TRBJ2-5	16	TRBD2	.	CASSVGTSAVQETQYF	TGCGCCAGCAGTGTCGGGACTAGCGCTGTGCAAGAGACCCAGTACTTC
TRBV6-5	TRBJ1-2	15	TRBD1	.	CASSYSITGGYGYPF	TGTGCCAGCAGTTACTCGATCACAGGGGGCTATGGCTACCCCTTC
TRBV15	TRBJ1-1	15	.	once	CATSRDRGGNTEAFF	TGTGCCACCAGCAGAGATAGGGGGGGGAACACTGAAGCTTTCTTT
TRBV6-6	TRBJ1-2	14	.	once	CASNDTGKNYGYTF	TGTGCCAGCAACGATACCGGGAAAAACTATGGCTACACCTTC
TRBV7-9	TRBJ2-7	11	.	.	CASSPIYEQYF	TGTGCCAGCAGCCCAATCTACGAGCAGTACTTC
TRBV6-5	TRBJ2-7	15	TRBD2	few	CASSSTSGRSYEQYF	TGTGCCAGCAGTTCTACTAGCGGGAGAAGTTACGAGCAGTACTTC
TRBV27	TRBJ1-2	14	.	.	CASSRITDRAGYTF	TGTGCCAGCAGTCGTATTACGGACAGAGCTGGCTACACCTTC
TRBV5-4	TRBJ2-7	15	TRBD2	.	CASSLEGLAIYEQYF	TGTGCCAGCAGCTTGGAGGGACTAGCAATTTACGAGCAGTACTTC
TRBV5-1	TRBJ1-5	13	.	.	CASSFEGDQPQHF	TGCGCCAGCAGCTTTGAAGGGGATCAGCCCCAGCATTTT
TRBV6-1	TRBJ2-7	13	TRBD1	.	CASETGAAYEQYF	TGTGCCAGCGAGACAGGGGCAGCATACGAGCAGTACTTC
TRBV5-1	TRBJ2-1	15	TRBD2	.	CASSPLAEAHNEQFF	TGCGCCAGCAGCCCCCTAGCGGAGGCCCACAATGAGCAGTTCTTC
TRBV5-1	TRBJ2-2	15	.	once	CASSSTGPNTGELFF	TGCGCCAGCAGCTCAACAGGGCCGAACACCGGGGAGCTGTTTTTT
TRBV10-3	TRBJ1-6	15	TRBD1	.	CAIRDGTGPWSPLHF	TGTGCCATCCGAGACGGGACAGGGCCATGGTCACCCCTCCACTTT
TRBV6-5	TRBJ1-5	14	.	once	CASSGQFSNQPQHF	TGTGCCAGCAGTGGACAGTTTAGCAATCAGCCCCAGCATTTT
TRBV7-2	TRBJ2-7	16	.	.	CASSSEAGPRLWWQYF	TGTGCCAGCAGCTCCGAAGCGGGCCCCCGCCTTTGGTGGCAGTACTTC
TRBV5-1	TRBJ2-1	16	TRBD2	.	CASSLSGVLSYNEQFF	TGCGCCAGCAGCTTGAGCGGGGTACTCTCCTACAATGAGCAGTTCTTC
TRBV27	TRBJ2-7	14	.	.	CASSPDSLVYEQYF	TGTGCCAGCAGTCCTGACTCCTTAGTCTACGAGCAGTACTTC
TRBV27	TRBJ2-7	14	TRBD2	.	CASSWTSGSYEQYF	TGTGCCAGCAGTTGGACTAGCGGTTCCTACGAGCAGTACTTC
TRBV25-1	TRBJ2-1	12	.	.	CASSESLDEQFF	TGTGCCAGCAGTGAATCTCTAGATGAGCAGTTCTTC
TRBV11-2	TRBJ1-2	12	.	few	CASTMGLYGYTF	TGTGCCAGCACCATGGGCCTCTATGGCTACACCTTC
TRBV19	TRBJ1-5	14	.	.	CASSIRSGDVPQHF	TGTGCCAGTAGTATACGGTCAGGGGATGTGCCCCAGCATTTT
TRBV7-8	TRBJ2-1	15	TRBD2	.	CASSLGLAGYNEQFF	TGTGCCAGCAGCTTAGGACTAGCGGGCTACAATGAGCAGTTCTTC
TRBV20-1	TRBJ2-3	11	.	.	CSASMDFTQYF	TGCAGTGCTAGTATGGACTTTACGCAGTATTTT
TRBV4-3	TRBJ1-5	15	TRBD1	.	CASSQDQGGNQPQHF	TGCGCCAGCAGCCAAGATCAGGGGGGCAATCAGCCCCAGCATTTT
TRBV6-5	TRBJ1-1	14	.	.	CASSYATGNTEAFF	TGTGCCAGCAGTTACGCGACAGGAAACACTGAAGCTTTCTTT
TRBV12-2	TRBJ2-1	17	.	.	CASRRTSGDHSYNEQFF	TGTGCAAGTCGCCGGACTAGCGGTGACCACTCCTACAATGAGCAGTTCTTC
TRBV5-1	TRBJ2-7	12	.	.	CASSSDLYEQYF	TGCGCCAGCAGCTCCGACTTATACGAGCAGTACTTC
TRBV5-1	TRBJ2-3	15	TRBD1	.	CASGIGTGMTDTQYF	TGCGCCAGCGGTATAGGGACAGGGATGACAGATACGCAGTATTTT
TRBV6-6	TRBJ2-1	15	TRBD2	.	CASGGTSGIYSEQFF	TGTGCCAGTGGCGGGACTAGCGGGATTTACTCTGAGCAGTTCTTC
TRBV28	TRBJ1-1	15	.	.	CASSFLRGLNTEAFF	TGTGCCAGCAGTTTTCTCAGGGGACTGAACACTGAAGCTTTCTTT
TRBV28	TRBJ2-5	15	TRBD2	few	CASSLTSGPQETQYF	TGTGCCAGCAGTCTAACTAGCGGCCCCCAAGAGACCCAGTACTTC